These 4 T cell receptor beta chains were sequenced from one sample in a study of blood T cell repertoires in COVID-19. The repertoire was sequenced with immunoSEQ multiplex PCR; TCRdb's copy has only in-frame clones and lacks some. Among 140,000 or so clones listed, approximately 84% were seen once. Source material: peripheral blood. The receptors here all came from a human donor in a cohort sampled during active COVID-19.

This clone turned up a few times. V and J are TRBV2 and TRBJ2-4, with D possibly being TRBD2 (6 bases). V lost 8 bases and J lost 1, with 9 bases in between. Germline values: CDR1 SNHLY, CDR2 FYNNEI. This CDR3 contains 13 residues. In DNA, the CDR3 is TGTGCCAGCCAGGGACTCGCCAAAAACATTCAGTACTTC. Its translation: CASQGLAKNIQYF. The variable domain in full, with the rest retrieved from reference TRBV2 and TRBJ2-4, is EPEVTQTPSHQVTQMGQEVILRCVPISNHLYFYWYRQILGQKVEFLVSFYNNEISEKSEIFDDQFSVERPDGSNFTLKIRSTKLEDSAMYFCASQGLAKNIQYFGAGTRLSVL.

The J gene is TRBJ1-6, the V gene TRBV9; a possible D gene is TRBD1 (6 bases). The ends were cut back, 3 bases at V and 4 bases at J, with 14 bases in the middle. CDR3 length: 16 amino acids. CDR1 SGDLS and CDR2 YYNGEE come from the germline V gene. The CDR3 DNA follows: TGTGCCAGCAGCGCACAGGGCTCGCCATATAATTCACCCCTCCACTTT. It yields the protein CASSAQGSPYNSPLHF.

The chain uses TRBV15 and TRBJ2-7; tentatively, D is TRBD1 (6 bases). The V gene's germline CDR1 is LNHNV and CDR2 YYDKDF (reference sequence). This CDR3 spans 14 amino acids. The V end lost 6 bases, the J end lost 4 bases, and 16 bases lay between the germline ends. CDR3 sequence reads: CATSIGDRQYEQYF. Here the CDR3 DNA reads TGTGCCACCAGTATCGGAGACAGGCAATACGAGCAGTACTTC.

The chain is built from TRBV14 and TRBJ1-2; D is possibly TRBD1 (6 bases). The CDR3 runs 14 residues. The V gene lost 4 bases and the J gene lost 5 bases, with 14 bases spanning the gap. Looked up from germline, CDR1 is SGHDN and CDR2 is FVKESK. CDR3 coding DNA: TGTGCCAGCAGCCCTTTACAGGGAAGGTATGGCTACACCTTC. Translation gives CASSPLQGRYGYTF.